This entry lists 9 T cell receptor beta chains sequenced from one sample in a study of T cells in Graves' hyperthyroidism and ophthalmopathy. The TCR beta CDR3 regions underwent amplification using RNA transcripts as the source. The HTBI primer set served for first-round RT-PCR of the TCR CDR3. TCRdb reanalysed the multiplex PCR reads using MiXCR and keeps one entry per CDR3 protein. The table records approximately 600,000 distinct CDR3 sequences, approximately 15% of them present only once. Sample: blood. Source of these receptors: a woman aged 18-35 years with Graves' ophthalmopathy.

The chain joins TRBV4-3 to TRBJ1-6; a weak D match, TRBD1 (6 bases). CDR3 length: 16 residues. Deletions cut 1 base from V and 7 bases from J, with 14 bases between. From germline, CDR1 is LGHNA and CDR2 YSLEER. DNA for the CDR3: TGCGCCAGCAGCCAAGGGACGGGGGCCCGCAATTCACCCCTCCACTTT. Its translation is CASSQGTGARNSPLHF.

This clonotype was picked up many times. The J gene is TRBJ2-3, the V gene TRBV9; TRBD1 matches at 8 bases. Germline V lookup: CDR1 SGDLS, CDR2 YYNGEE. V shed 3 bases and J 4 bases; nucleotides not matched to a gene: 4. CDR3 length: 14 amino acids. DNA of the CDR3: TGTGCCAGCAGCGAGTGGACAGGGCCAGATACGCAGTATTTT. Amino acids: CASSEWTGPDTQYF.

This clonotype was counted between two and nine times. The rearrangement uses TRBV7-2 and TRBJ2-1; no firm D call. The CDR3 length is 21 residues. Germline-derived CDR1 and CDR2 are SGHTA and FQGNSA. Trimming took off 4 bases at V and 0 bases at J, with 28 bases between the two ends. The CDR3 coding sequence is TGTGCCAGCAGCTGGCCGGCTTCACGAAATTCTATGGCCCGCTCCTACAATGAGCAGTTCTTC. Its translation: CASSWPASRNSMARSYNEQFF. Full variable domain (rest looked up from reference TRBV7-2 and TRBJ2-1): GAGVSQSPSNKVTEKGKDVELRCDPISGHTALYWYRQSLGQGLEFLIYFQGNSAPDKSGLPSDRFSAERTGGSVSTLTIQRTQQEDSAVYLCASSWPASRNSMARSYNEQFFGPGTRLTVL.

The chain is built from TRBV4-1 and TRBJ2-7; D not resolved. There are 15 residues in the CDR3. From germline, CDR1 is MGHRA and CDR2 YSYEKL. The V gene lost 5 bases and the J gene lost 3 bases, with 17 bases spanning the gap. The CDR3 sequence is CASSFIPGRIYEQYF. CDR3 sequence (DNA): TGCGCCAGCAGCTTTATTCCGGGCCGAATCTACGAGCAGTACTTC.

The chain uses TRBV6-1 and TRBJ2-5; 10 bases line up with TRBD2. Germline CDR1 MNHNS, CDR2 SASEGT. This CDR3 is built from 14 residues. The V segment lost 6 bases and the J segment 2 bases; nucleotides outside the gene matches: 3. The CDR3: CASRSTSGQETQYF. In nucleotides, the CDR3 is TGTGCCAGCAGGTCGACTAGCGGGCAAGAGACCCAGTACTTC.

This clonotype was detected many times. The chain recombines TRBV28 with TRBJ1-1; no reliable D call. Trimming shortened V by 6 bases and J by 0 bases, and 5 bases separated the two germline ends. This CDR3 is built from 12 residues. CDR1 and CDR2 from the germline V gene are MDHEN and SYDVKM. The CDR3 coding sequence is TGTGCCAGCAGAGTGATGAACACTGAAGCTTTCTTT. Protein product: CASRVMNTEAFF.

This clonotype was recorded at least ten times. CDR3: CASTTWTGGSYEQYF. The CDR3 region has the DNA TGTGCCAGCACCACATGGACAGGGGGCTCTTACGAGCAGTACTTC. The gene calls are TRBV28 and TRBJ2-7; 11 nucleotides align to TRBD1. The CDR3 extends over 15 amino acids. Germline CDR1 MDHEN, CDR2 SYDVKM. J was trimmed by 4 bases and V by 7 bases; bases with no gene match: 9.

This clonotype was recorded many times. V usage is TRBV7-2 and J usage is TRBJ2-7; a weak D match, TRBD2 (5 bases). Germline CDR1 SGHTA, CDR2 FQGNSA. This CDR3 region has 14 residues. The germline V and J ends were trimmed by 5 bases and 0 bases, with 11 bases remaining between them. Here the CDR3 DNA reads TGTGCCAGCAGCCGCGGACTTATCTCCTACGAGCAGTACTTC. Translation gives CASSRGLISYEQYF.

This clonotype was counted between two and nine times. CDR3: CASSHPRPPKEQFF. CDR3 bases: TGTGCCAGCTCACATCCGCGTCCTCCGAAGGAGCAGTTCTTC. This chain links TRBV18 with TRBJ2-1; D is unclear. Trimming shortened V by 4 bases and J by 10 bases, and 17 bases separated the two germline ends. The CDR3 contains 14 residues. Germline CDR1 and CDR2: KGHSH and LQKENI.